This T cell receptor (beta chain) was identified during a study of regulatory dendritic cells for organ transplantation (dated by TCRdb to the late 2010s). At the level of the whole study: Monocytes were cultured with vitamin D3 on days 0 and 4 and with IL-10 on day 4 to generate regulatory dendritic cells. To evaluate the response of the DCs to a potent maturation-inducing agent, LPS was added to DC cultures on day 6. The TCRbeta repertoires of sorted naive and memory CD4+ and CD8+ T cells were sequenced before and after allostimulation with regulatory or mature dendritic cells. Beyond this particular receptor, the publication reports: In both subjects, allostimulation led to expansion of memory CD8+ clones, though the expansion induced by regulatory dendritic cells appeared to be more limited than that induced by mature dendritic cells. The repertoires of naive CD4+ and CD8+ T cells were highly diverse, while memory cell repertoires were less diverse, with memory CD8+ cells being the most oligoclonal. Among the resting subsets, memory CD8+ T cells contained the most alloreactive TCR clonotypes. The authors pointed out considerable heterogeneity between individuals in the alloreactive memory CD8+ T cell pool, and only two subjects were sequenced.

Sorted T cell subsets were CFSE-labeled and co-cultured for under 6 days with allogeneic regulatory or mature dendritic cells at a 1:10 DC:T ratio. FACS was used to sort CD4+ or CD8+ cells into naive T cells (CD45RA+) and memory T cells (CD45RO+). T cells for TCR sequencing came from two healthy control subjects. The Qiagen DNeasy Blood & Tissue Kit was used for extraction of genomic DNA. The CDR3 sequence holds 14 residues, the cysteine and phenylalanine included. The kept DNA is CDR3 alone, 42 bases in frame from the first base. V lost 5 bases and J lost 8 bases, and the count of bases not matched to a germline gene is 9. For CDR1 and CDR2, the germline V gene lists SGHAT and FQNNGV. TCRbeta CDR3 regions were amplified by multiplexed two-step PCR using Vbeta-specific forward primers and Jbeta-specific reverse primers. Through the immunoSEQ service, the TCRbeta libraries were run on an Illumina instrument for sequencing. Per the original workflow: V, D and J genes were assigned using IMGT annotation, and counts were corrected for multiplex PCR bias using synthetic CDR3 analogues. In the immunoSEQ Analyzer, repertoire clonality was calculated as one minus normalized Shannon entropy. Whether a clone counted as expanded was decided by Fisher's exact test with Benjamini-Hochberg false discovery rate control and a two-tailed cutoff of P<0.01. TCRdb retrieved this table from immuneACCESS and kept in-frame rearrangements only. Not all clones are present; in checked studies, unresolved V genes account for under half, and no reason is known for the remainder. That table supplies the V and J calls and clone size; D and trimming were determined from the DNA. Present in this sample are 20,000 to 25,000 clones, around 86% of which were seen just once. Clones ranked in the top ten supply just over 0.25% of the sample.

On this clone itself: Its binding antigen is unknown. The input lacks base qualities; no much larger clone sits a single base away.

This chain joins TRBV11-2 to TRBJ1-2; 9 bases in between match TRBD1. Sequences were obtained from naive CD4+ T cells from blood cultured with dendritic cells. The cell subset or site label, as the study defines it: CD45RA+ naive T cells. The clonotype was recovered from a human donor in good health. The CDR3 sequence is CASSHRGRPEGYTF. The sequenced DNA is TGTGCCAGCAGCCACAGGGGGCGCCCGGAGGGCTACACCTTC.